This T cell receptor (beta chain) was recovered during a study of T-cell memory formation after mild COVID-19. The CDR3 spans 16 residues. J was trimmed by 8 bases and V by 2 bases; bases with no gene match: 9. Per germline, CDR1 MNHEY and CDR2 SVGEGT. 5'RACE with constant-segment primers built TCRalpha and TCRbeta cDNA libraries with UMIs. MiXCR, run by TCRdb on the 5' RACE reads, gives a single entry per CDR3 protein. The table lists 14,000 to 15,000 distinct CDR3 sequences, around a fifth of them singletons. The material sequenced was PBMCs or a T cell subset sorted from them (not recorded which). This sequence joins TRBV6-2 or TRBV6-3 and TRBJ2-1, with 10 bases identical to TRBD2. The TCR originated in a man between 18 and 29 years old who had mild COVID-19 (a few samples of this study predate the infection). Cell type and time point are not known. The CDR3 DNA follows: TGTGCCAGCAGTTACGAGCGGGGGGGCGGGTCTGATGAGCAGTTCTTC. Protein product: CASSYERGGGSDEQFF.